The clone carrying this T cell receptor (beta chain) was detected many times. This sample is drawn from a study of blood T cells in healthy people across ages. The authors ran a second PCR of about 7 to 12 cycles using a sample-barcoded 5' primer and a J-beta primer mix. TCRdb reprocessed the 5' RACE reads with MiXCR, giving one entry per CDR3 protein. The sample has roughly 680,000 distinct CDR3 sequences; about 51% are singletons. The sequenced sample was blood. The clonotype comes from a woman of 80 years or more in good health.

Written as DNA, the CDR3 is TGTGCCATCATGGCAGGGGGCAATGAGCAGTTCTTC. Translation gives CAIMAGGNEQFF. V gene TRBV10-3 combines with J gene TRBJ2-1; 7 nucleotides line up with TRBD1. J gave up 6 bases and V 7 bases, and 3 bases lay outside the gene matches. The CDR3 extends over 12 amino acids. Germline V gene lookup returns CDR1 ENHRY and CDR2 SYGVKD.